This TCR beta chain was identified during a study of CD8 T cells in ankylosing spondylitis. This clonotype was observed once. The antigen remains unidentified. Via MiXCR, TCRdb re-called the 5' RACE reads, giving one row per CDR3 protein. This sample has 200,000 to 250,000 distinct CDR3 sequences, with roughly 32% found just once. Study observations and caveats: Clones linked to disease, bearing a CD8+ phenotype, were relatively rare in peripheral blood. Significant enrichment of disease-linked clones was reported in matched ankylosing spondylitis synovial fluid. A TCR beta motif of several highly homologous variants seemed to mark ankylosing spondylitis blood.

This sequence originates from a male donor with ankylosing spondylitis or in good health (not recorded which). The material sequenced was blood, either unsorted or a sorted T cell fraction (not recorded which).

CDR3 in amino acids: CASSPSIGHYNEQFF. CDR3 DNA sequence: TGCGCCAGCAGCCCTAGCATTGGGCACTACAATGAGCAGTTCTTC. The gene calls are TRBV5-1 and TRBJ2-1; D may be TRBD2 (5 bases). Germline CDR1 SGHRS, CDR2 YFSETQ. The V end lost 4 bases, the J end lost 3 bases, and 14 bases lay between the germline ends. This CDR3 is built from 15 residues. Looking up the rest from reference TRBV5-1 and TRBJ2-1 gives the full variable domain: KAGVTQTPRYLIKTRGQQVTLSCSPISGHRSVSWYQQTPGQGLQFLFEYFSETQRNKGNFPGRFSGRQFSNSRSEMNVSTLELGDSALYLCASSPSIGHYNEQFFGPGTRLTVL.